These 21 T cell receptor beta chains originate from one sample sequenced in a study of T cells after yellow fever vaccination. Each CDR3 protein gets one entry after TCRdb re-called the 5' RACE reads with MiXCR. The sample yields around 100,000 distinct CDR3 sequences, about 6% seen once. The source material was CD8+ T cells sorted from PBMCs, sampled 10 days after the yellow fever booster vaccination. Receptors were obtained from a young man who received the YFV17D yellow fever vaccine.

The chain carries TRBV27 and TRBJ2-5, with D perhaps TRBD1 or TRBD2 (5 bases each). Trimming pared 6 bases from V and 2 bases from J, leaving 28 bases between. There are 19 residues in the CDR3. Per germline, CDR1 MNHEY and CDR2 SMNVEV (reference sequence). CDR3: CASRPSPTHPGRSQETQYF. The CDR3 DNA reads TGTGCCAGCAGACCAAGTCCGACACACCCGGGACGGAGTCAAGAGACCCAGTACTTC.

V usage is TRBV6-5 and J usage is TRBJ2-5; 11 bases fit TRBD2. The CDR3 spans 16 residues. V dropped 5 bases and J dropped 5; count of bases not matched to a gene: 10. Per germline, CDR1 MNHEY and CDR2 SVGAGI. The CDR3 nucleotides read TGTGCCAGCAGTGAACTAGCGGGGGCCCCTCAGGAGACCCAGTACTTC. The encoded protein is CASSELAGAPQETQYF.

This clonotype was observed a few times. The rearrangement joins TRBV10-3 to TRBJ2-1; maybe TRBD1 (6 bases). The CDR3 consists of 14 residues. Trimming removed 0 bases from V and 6 bases from J, with 9 bases in between. CDR1 is ENHRY and CDR2 is SYGVKD in the germline V gene. The DNA for the CDR3 is TGTGCCATCAGTGAGTCTTGGGACACCAATGAGCAGTTCTTC. Translating it yields CAISESWDTNEQFF.

This clonotype was counted only a few times. This chain uses TRBV9 with TRBJ2-7, with D possibly being TRBD1 (6 bases). V lost 0 bases, J lost 0 bases, and 10 bases lay in between. The CDR3 contains 15 residues. Germline CDR1 and CDR2: SGDLS and YYNGEE. DNA of the CDR3: TGTGCCAGCAGCGTAGGCGGACAGTACTCCTACGAGCAGTACTTC. This codes for CASSVGGQYSYEQYF.

A few counts support this clonotype. J is TRBJ2-4 and V is TRBV27; 11 nucleotides agree with TRBD1. Germline CDR1 reads MNHEY; CDR2 reads SMNVEV (reference sequence). This CDR3 is built from 17 residues. The V and J ends lost 5 bases and 7 bases, in that order; junction bases with no gene match: 13. The CDR3 is CASSLLGTGGRGNIQYF. The CDR3 DNA sequence: TGTGCCAGCAGTCTCCTAGGGACAGGGGGGCGAGGTAACATTCAGTACTTC.

V usage is TRBV28 and J usage is TRBJ1-1; 7 positions match TRBD1. The CDR3 length is 15 residues. The ends lost 3 bases at V and 4 bases at J; junction bases unmatched: 8. The germline V gene has CDR1 MDHEN and CDR2 SYDVKM. Here the CDR3 reads CASSFVQGFVTEAFF. Written as DNA, the CDR3 is TGTGCCAGCAGTTTTGTACAGGGGTTCGTCACTGAAGCTTTCTTT.

The rearrangement uses TRBV6-5 and TRBJ1-1, with TRBD1 as a possible D gene (5 bases). Germline CDR1 and CDR2: MNHEY and SVGAGI. Between the trimmed V and J ends, which lost 0 bases and 4 bases, there was a span of 9 bases. This CDR3 contains 14 residues. CDR3 region: CASSYSGGTTEAFF. The CDR3 DNA sequence: TGTGCCAGCAGTTACTCTGGGGGAACCACTGAAGCTTTCTTT.

The chain links TRBV7-2 to TRBJ2-1, with a weak D call TRBD2 (6 bases). Germline V gene lookup returns CDR1 SGHTA and CDR2 FQGNSA. The CDR3 has 14 residues. Trimming pared 7 bases from V and 5 bases from J, leaving 15 bases between. Here the CDR3 DNA reads TGTGCCAGCACCTCGGGGGTCGCGGACAATGAGCAGTTCTTC. The encoded protein is CASTSGVADNEQFF.

This clonotype has a handful of counts. V usage is TRBV7-9 and J usage is TRBJ2-1; 8 positions agree with TRBD2. Germline CDR1 and CDR2: SEHNR and FQNEAQ (reference sequence). This CDR3 has 14 amino acids. Trimming at V came to 5 bases and at J to 5 bases, leaving 5 bases not matched to a gene. As DNA, the CDR3 is TGTGCCAGCAGCCAAACGGGGGGGAACAATGAGCAGTTCTTC. Translation gives CASSQTGGNNEQFF.

The chain combines TRBV11-3 with TRBJ2-3; D unclear. Trimming shortened V by 3 bases and J by 4 bases, and 5 bases separated the two germline ends. The CDR3 length is 12 residues. Germline loops: CDR1 SGHNT, CDR2 YENEEA. Written as DNA, the CDR3 is TGTGCCAGCAGCTTCCCGTCAGATACGCAGTATTTT. Its protein is CASSFPSDTQYF.

The genes are TRBV29-1 and TRBJ2-3; a weak D match, TRBD2 (5 bases). V was pared by 5 bases and J by 0 bases, with 9 bases between. The CDR3 is made up of 13 amino acids. In germline, CDR1 is SQVTM, CDR2 ANQGSEA. This CDR3 is CSVPRASTDTQYF. The CDR3 DNA follows: TGCAGCGTTCCGAGGGCAAGCACAGATACGCAGTATTTT.

This clonotype was counted at least ten times. The V and J genes are TRBV2 and TRBJ2-5; 10 nucleotides agree with TRBD2. Losses at the gene ends were 1 base for V and 1 base for J; bases not matched to a gene: 3. The CDR3 loop spans 16 amino acids. Germline CDR1 and CDR2: SNHLY and FYNNEI. DNA for the CDR3: TGTGCCAGCAGTGAAGTTCTAGCGGGGGCCCAAGAGACCCAGTACTTC. Translation gives CASSEVLAGAQETQYF.

The sample holds a few counts of this clonotype. J is TRBJ2-3 and V is TRBV10-3, with TRBD2 matching over 9 bases. Trimming cost V 6 bases and J 7 bases; bases outside gene matches: 14. CDR1 and CDR2 from the germline V gene are ENHRY and SYGVKD. The CDR3 spans 16 residues. The CDR3 DNA sequence: TGTGCCATCAGGAGCCCTGGGCGGGGGGGACCGAATACGCAGTATTTT. Protein sequence: CAIRSPGRGGPNTQYF.

This clonotype was found a few times. The gene calls are TRBV19 and TRBJ1-1; 8 positions agree with TRBD1. Germline CDR1 is LNHDA and CDR2 is SQIVND (reference sequence). Germline trimming cut 7 bases from V and 4 bases from J; bases unmatched to any gene: 8. CDR3 length: 14 residues. CDR3 region: CASTRQGLGTEAFF. CDR3 DNA sequence: TGTGCCAGTACGAGACAGGGGCTGGGCACTGAAGCTTTCTTT.

The chain has TRBV9 and TRBJ1-2, with 8 positions matching TRBD1. The CDR3 extends over 16 amino acids. The V segment lost 3 bases and the J segment 6 bases; nucleotides outside the gene matches: 13. The V gene's germline CDR1 is SGDLS and CDR2 YYNGEE. This chain's CDR3 is CASSAHPDRGFDGYTF. For the CDR3, the DNA is TGTGCCAGCAGCGCCCACCCAGACAGGGGCTTTGATGGCTACACCTTC.

In its sample, this clonotype was seen a few times. The rearrangement joins TRBV5-1 to TRBJ1-1; perhaps TRBD1 as D (6 bases). Trimming pared 4 bases from V and 8 bases from J, leaving 15 bases between. CDR1 is SGHRS, CDR2 YFSETQ, per germline. This CDR3 is built from 13 residues. The CDR3 DNA sequence: TGCGCCAGCAGCGCAACAGGGCATCGGGAAGCTTTCTTT. Amino acid sequence: CASSATGHREAFF.

There are a few counts of this clonotype. This CDR3 is CASTDAGLAGDNEQFF. As DNA, the CDR3 is TGTGCCAGCACCGACGCGGGGCTAGCGGGGGACAATGAGCAGTTCTTC. The V call is TRBV27, the J call TRBJ2-1; 10 nucleotides line up with TRBD2. This CDR3 is 16 amino acids long. The germline CDR1 and CDR2 sequences are MNHEY and SMNVEV (reference sequence). Unmatched junction bases numbered 11, after V lost 7 bases and J lost 5 bases.

This clonotype has only a few counts. The chain recombines TRBV7-2 with TRBJ1-5; D uncertain. Trimming took off 6 bases at V and 5 bases at J, with 5 bases between the two ends. The CDR3 runs to 11 residues. Looked up from germline, CDR1 is SGHTA and CDR2 is FQGNSA. CDR3: CASRTYQPQHF. CDR3 DNA: TGTGCCAGCAGGACCTATCAGCCCCAGCATTTT. Full variable domain (outside the CDR3, taken from reference TRBV7-2 and TRBJ1-5): GAGVSQSPSNKVTEKGKDVELRCDPISGHTALYWYRQSLGQGLEFLIYFQGNSAPDKSGLPSDRFSAERTGGSVSTLTIQRTQQEDSAVYLCASRTYQPQHFGDGTRLSIL.

To note about this clonotype: With a much larger clone just one base away, this may be a read error. The V call is TRBV9, the J call TRBJ2-1; 10 nucleotides match TRBD2. V dropped 7 bases and J dropped 9; count of bases not matched to a gene: 7. In germline, CDR1 is SGDLS, CDR2 YYNGEE. The CDR3 has 13 amino acids. The DNA of the CDR3 is TGTGCCAGCGCAGCGGGGGGGACCGCTGAGCAGTTCTTC. Encoded protein: CASAAGGTAEQFF.

The chain is built from TRBV27 and TRBJ1-4; TRBD1 is a possible D gene (5 bases). V was trimmed by 0 bases and J by 5 bases, leaving 10 bases between them. Germline V gives CDR1 MNHEY, CDR2 SMNVEV (reference sequence). The CDR3 has 15 residues. For the CDR3, the DNA is TGTGCCAGCAGTTTATCGGGGCAGTTCAATGAAAAACTGTTTTTT. Amino acid sequence: CASSLSGQFNEKLFF.

This clonotype was observed many times. The chain links TRBV7-9 to TRBJ2-3, with unresolved D. The CDR3 sequence is 15 residues long. The V gene lost 1 base and the J gene lost 4 bases, with 12 bases spanning the gap. Germline V gives CDR1 SEHNR, CDR2 FQNEAQ (reference sequence). The CDR3 spells CASSLVVIGPDTQYF. CDR3 sequence (DNA): TGTGCCAGCAGCTTAGTAGTTATTGGCCCAGATACGCAGTATTTT.